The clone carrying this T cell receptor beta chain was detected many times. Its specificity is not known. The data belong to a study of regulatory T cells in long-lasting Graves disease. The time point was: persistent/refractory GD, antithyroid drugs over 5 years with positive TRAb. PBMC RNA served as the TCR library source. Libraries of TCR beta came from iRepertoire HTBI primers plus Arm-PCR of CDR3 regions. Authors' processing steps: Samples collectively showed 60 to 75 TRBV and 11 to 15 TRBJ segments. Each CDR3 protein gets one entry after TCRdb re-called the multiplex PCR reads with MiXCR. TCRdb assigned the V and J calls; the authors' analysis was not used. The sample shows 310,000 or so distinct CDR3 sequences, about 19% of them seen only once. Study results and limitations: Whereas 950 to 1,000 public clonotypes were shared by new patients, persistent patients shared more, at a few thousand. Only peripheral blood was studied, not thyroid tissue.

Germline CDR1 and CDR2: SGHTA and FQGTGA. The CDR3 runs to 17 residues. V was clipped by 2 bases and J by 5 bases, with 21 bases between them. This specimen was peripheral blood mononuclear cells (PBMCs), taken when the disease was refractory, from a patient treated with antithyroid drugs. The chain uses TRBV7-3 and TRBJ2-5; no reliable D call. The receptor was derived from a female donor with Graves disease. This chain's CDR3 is CASSLVNRTKSRETQYF. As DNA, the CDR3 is TGTGCCAGCAGCTTAGTTAACCGGACCAAGTCGAGGGAGACCCAGTACTTC.